The 20 T cell receptor beta chains given below trace back to one sample, sequenced in a study of a mutant IDH1 vaccine in newly diagnosed glioma. Noted time point: week 35, safety follow-up. Every vaccine dose comprised 300 ug of mutant IDH1 20-mer peptide plus topical imiquimod. No cognate antigen is known for these TCRs. Profiled with immunoSEQ multiplex PCR; TCRdb holds only in-frame clones, not every one. Here the sample spans approximately 60,000 clones, about 90% being singletons. This material consisted of PBMCs, taken from a glioma patient whose treatment included an IDH1 peptide vaccine. The receptors stem from a man aged 35 to 55 with glioma.

V and J are TRBV4-2 and TRBJ2-1, with D tentatively TRBD2 (6 bases). V was pared by 1 base and J by 9 bases, with 7 bases between. The CDR3 is 12 amino acids. Germline V gene lookup returns CDR1 LGHNA and CDR2 YNFKEQ. The CDR3 bases are TGTGCCAGCAGCCAAGCGGGGGTTGAGCAGTTCTTC. Its protein product is CASSQAGVEQFF.

This clone ranks as medium-sized. The chain uses TRBV20-1 and TRBJ2-2; perhaps D is TRBD1 or TRBD2 (6 bases each). The CDR3 length is 9 residues. From germline, CDR1 is DFQATT and CDR2 SNEGSKA (reference sequence). Trimming took 7 bases from V and 15 from J, leaving 12 bases between them. CDR3 sequence: CSERGGLFF. CDR3 coding DNA: TGCAGTGAAAGAGGGGGGTTGTTTTTT.

V is TRBV7-2 and J is TRBJ1-5; perhaps TRBD1 as D (5 bases). The CDR3 spans 12 residues. Trimming cost V 6 bases and J 6 bases, with 9 bases left between them. Germline values: CDR1 SGHTA, CDR2 FQGNSA. The CDR3 DNA reads TGTGCCAGCAGGGGGGGGACTCAGCCCCAGCATTTT. This translates into CASRGGTQPQHF.

The chain couples TRBV6-6 to TRBJ2-7; TRBD2 matches at 8 bases. Germline V gives CDR1 MNHNY, CDR2 SVGAGI (reference sequence). This CDR3 has 15 amino acids. The junction had 6 bases not matched to a gene; V was cut back by 2 bases and J by 3 bases. The CDR3, as DNA: TGTGCCAGCAGTTACCCTAGCGGGCAAGGCTACGAGCAGTACTTC. It encodes CASSYPSGQGYEQYF.

The rearrangement uses TRBV5-6 and TRBJ2-1; a weak D match, TRBD1 (6 bases). The CDR3 covers 15 residues. CDR1 SGHDT and CDR2 YYEEEE come from the germline V gene. Between the trimmed V and J ends, which lost 4 bases and 5 bases, there was a span of 16 bases. The CDR3 DNA sequence: TGTGCCAGCAGCCGAGGGGCAGGGGTCCACAATGAGCAGTTCTTC. Translating gives CASSRGAGVHNEQFF.

This chain connects TRBV7-9 to TRBJ2-1, with D uncertain. The CDR3 spans 12 residues. Germline V lookup: CDR1 SEHNR, CDR2 FQNEAQ (reference sequence). Trimming took off 1 base at V and 9 bases at J, with 7 bases between the two ends. The CDR3 bases are TGTGCCAGCAGCTTAGAGGGTGGTGAGCAGTTCTTC. Protein: CASSLEGGEQFF.

The V gene is TRBV5-1, the J gene TRBJ1-3; the D gene is possibly TRBD1 (6 bases). Germline CDR1 reads SGHRS; CDR2 reads YFSETQ. Trimming took off 4 bases at V and 0 bases at J, with 14 bases between the two ends. This CDR3 is 16 amino acids long. CDR3 amino acids: CASSPQGHSSGNTIYF. CDR3 nucleotides: TGCGCCAGCAGCCCGCAGGGACACAGCTCTGGAAACACCATATATTTT.

The chain joins TRBV11-2 to TRBJ2-2, with 10 bases identical to TRBD2. The CDR3 spans 17 residues. Unmatched junction bases numbered 6, after V lost 1 base and J lost 4 bases. In germline, CDR1 is SGHAT, CDR2 FQNNGV. The CDR3 DNA is TGTGCCAGCAGCTTAGGGGCTAGCGGGAGTGGCACCGGGGAGCTGTTTTTT. Its translation is CASSLGASGSGTGELFF.

The chain is built from TRBV9 and TRBJ2-1, with D unresolved. CDR3 length: 13 amino acids. Germline loops: CDR1 SGDLS, CDR2 YYNGEE. V lost 1 base, J lost 6 bases, and 8 bases lay in between. CDR3 region: CASSVSQLNEQFF. The CDR3 DNA is TGTGCCAGCAGCGTAAGTCAGCTCAATGAGCAGTTCTTC.

This clone was recorded a few times. This sequence joins TRBV18 and TRBJ1-1; TRBD1 agrees at 7 bases. Trimming cost V 1 base and J 10 bases; bases outside gene matches: 6. The CDR3 has 13 residues. Germline CDR1 KGHSH, CDR2 LQKENI. DNA of the CDR3: TGTGCCAGCTCACCACGACAGGGTAGTAGAGCTTTCTTT. Translation gives CASSPRQGSRAFF. Full variable domain (remainder filled in from reference TRBV18 and TRBJ1-1): NAGVMQNPRHLVRRRGQEARLRCSPMKGHSHVYWYRQLPEEGLKFMVYLQKENIIDESGMPKERFSAEFPKEGPSILRIQQVVRGDSAAYFCASSPRQGSRAFFGQGTRLTVV.

This chain links TRBV19 with TRBJ1-5, with D unclear. Germline values: CDR1 LNHDA, CDR2 SQIVND (reference sequence). The V and J ends lost 5 bases and 1 base respectively, with 12 bases between them. This CDR3 spans 15 amino acids. CDR3 bases: TGTGCCAGTAGTCCTTTCAGCTACAGCAATCAGCCCCAGCATTTT. Translating it yields CASSPFSYSNQPQHF.

The chain joins TRBV5-1 to TRBJ1-5; TRBD1 agrees at 12 bases. V was pared by 0 bases and J by 7 bases, with 2 bases of the junction left unmatched. Germline V gene lookup returns CDR1 SGHRS and CDR2 YFSETQ. CDR3 length: 15 amino acids. This CDR3 is CASSLGGQGAQPQHF. Here the CDR3 DNA reads TGCGCCAGCAGCTTGGGGGGACAGGGGGCGCAGCCCCAGCATTTT.

V is TRBV5-1 and J is TRBJ2-3; no clear D. CDR1 is SGHRS, CDR2 YFSETQ, per germline. The CDR3 sequence is 12 residues long. V was shortened by 8 bases and J by 4 bases, with 11 bases between the two germline ends. The CDR3 here is CASSRISDTQYF. Written as DNA, the CDR3 is TGCGCCAGTTCCCGGATCTCAGATACGCAGTATTTT.

The V and J genes are TRBV18 and TRBJ2-7; TRBD2 aligns across 8 bases. The V and J ends lost 5 bases and 3 bases, in that order; junction bases with no gene match: 3. Germline V gene lookup returns CDR1 KGHSH and CDR2 LQKENI. CDR3 length: 13 residues. The DNA of the CDR3 is TGTGCCAGCTCAGACCGGGAGGGCTACGAGCAGTACTTC. Translation gives CASSDREGYEQYF.

CDR3 nucleotides: TGTGCCAGTAAAACAGCCGGATCGGCATACTATGGCTACACCTTC. This gives the protein CASKTAGSAYYGYTF. V gene TRBV19 combines with J gene TRBJ1-2; D remains ambiguous. The V gene's germline CDR1 is LNHDA and CDR2 SQIVND (reference sequence). Trimming removed 7 bases from V and 3 bases from J, with 18 bases in between. The CDR3 totals 15 residues.

J is TRBJ1-2 and V is TRBV19, with 8 nucleotides matching TRBD1. The germline CDR1 and CDR2 sequences are LNHDA and SQIVND (reference sequence). The CDR3 has 13 residues. Trimming cost V 5 bases and J 7 bases; bases outside gene matches: 6. CDR3 loop: CASSATGGGGYTF. Here the CDR3 DNA reads TGTGCCAGTAGTGCTACAGGGGGAGGTGGCTACACCTTC.

This clone turned up a few times. CDR3 amino acids: CASSFISERGYTF. The CDR3 DNA reads TGTGCCAGCAGCTTTATATCCGAGCGGGGCTACACCTTC. J is TRBJ1-2 and V is TRBV5-4; D is unresolved. Germline assignment: CDR1 SGHNT and CDR2 YYREEE (reference sequence). V was cut by 2 bases and J by 8 bases, with 13 bases left in between. This CDR3 has 13 amino acids.

The chain couples TRBV19 to TRBJ2-2; tentative D call: TRBD2 (5 bases). Germline-derived CDR1 and CDR2 are LNHDA and SQIVND (reference sequence). V was trimmed by 5 bases and J by 10 bases, leaving 17 bases between them. The CDR3 covers 14 residues. CDR3 in amino acids: CASSPGGLNSELFF. The CDR3 region has the DNA TGTGCCAGTAGTCCTGGAGGACTTAACTCGGAGCTGTTTTTT.

V and J are TRBV5-6 and TRBJ1-1; the D gene is possibly TRBD1 (6 bases). Germline V CDR1 and CDR2: SGHDT, YYEEEE. The V end lost 4 bases, the J end lost 0 bases, and 10 bases lay between the germline ends. This CDR3 region has 14 residues. The CDR3 region is CASSMGHLNTEAFF. The CDR3 nucleotides read TGTGCCAGCAGCATGGGACATTTGAACACTGAAGCTTTCTTT.

This chain uses TRBV6-5 with TRBJ1-1, with D maybe TRBD1 (5 bases). This CDR3 is built from 14 residues. The V end was cut by 2 bases, the J end by 6 bases, with 13 bases between. The germline gives CDR1 MNHEY, CDR2 SVGAGI. The CDR3 loop reads CASSYQGTLAEAFF. CDR3 in DNA: TGTGCCAGCAGTTACCAGGGCACCTTGGCTGAAGCTTTCTTT.